The rows below give T cell receptor beta chains drawn from one sample of a study of T cells in Graves' hyperthyroidism and ophthalmopathy. In TCRdb, the multiplex PCR reads were re-called with MiXCR into one record per CDR3 protein. The data contain 480,000 or so distinct CDR3 sequences, around an eighth of them singletons. The sequenced sample was blood. The receptor set was obtained from a young woman with Graves' hyperthyroidism. CDR3s include the opening cysteine and the closing phenylalanine or tryptophan. The order of the fields is clone size, V gene, J gene, D gene, CDR3 DNA, CDR3 protein. D genes are given only for firm matches. Size is stated for part of the rows, as once, few or many counts, or as a class when the clone is expanded.

abundance: many; v_gene: TRBV9; j_gene: TRBJ2-1; d_gene: -; CDR3nt: TGTGCCAGTAACACCGACAGTAGCAATGAGCAGTTCTTC; CDR3aa: CASNTDSSNEQFF
abundance: few; v_gene: TRBV9; j_gene: TRBJ2-1; d_gene: -; CDR3nt: TGTGCCAGCACCCGACTTGGATACAATGAGCAGTTCTTC; CDR3aa: CASTRLGYNEQFF
abundance: -; v_gene: TRBV11-3; j_gene: TRBJ2-7; d_gene: -; CDR3nt: TGTGCCAGCAGCCTACAAACGACAGCCACACCCTACGAGCAGTACTTC; CDR3aa: CASSLQTTATPYEQYF
abundance: many; v_gene: TRBV10-3; j_gene: TRBJ2-1; d_gene: TRBD2; CDR3nt: TGTGCCATCAGTGACGCGACTAGCGGACTCAATGAGCAGTTCTTC; CDR3aa: CAISDATSGLNEQFF
abundance: many; v_gene: TRBV9; j_gene: TRBJ1-1; d_gene: -; CDR3nt: TGTGCCAGCAGCGTAGCCGAGAACACTGAAGCTTTCTTT; CDR3aa: CASSVAENTEAFF
abundance: many; v_gene: TRBV12-3/TRBV12-4; j_gene: TRBJ1-1; d_gene: -; CDR3nt: TGTGCCAGCAGTAGAACAGGGAAGAACACTGAAGCTTTCTTT; CDR3aa: CASSRTGKNTEAFF
abundance: many; v_gene: TRBV7-3; j_gene: TRBJ2-1; d_gene: TRBD1; CDR3nt: TGTGCCAGCAGCCTCGCGGGACAGGGCCCCTACAATGAGCAGTTCTTC; CDR3aa: CASSLAGQGPYNEQFF
abundance: -; v_gene: TRBV6-1; j_gene: TRBJ1-2; d_gene: -; CDR3nt: TGTGCCAGCAGTTCGGCCTGGACGGCCACGGGTTCCTATGGCTACACCTTC; CDR3aa: CASSSAWTATGSYGYTF
abundance: many; v_gene: TRBV20-1; j_gene: TRBJ1-4; d_gene: -; CDR3nt: TGCAGTGCTAGAGCACCGGGGACACTAAGACAACTGTTTTTT; CDR3aa: CSARAPGTLRQLFF
abundance: many; v_gene: TRBV4-2; j_gene: TRBJ1-3; d_gene: -; CDR3nt: TGTGCCAGCAGCCCCTTCGGCTCTGGAAACACCATATATTTT; CDR3aa: CASSPFGSGNTIYF
abundance: many; v_gene: TRBV12-3/TRBV12-4; j_gene: TRBJ2-1; d_gene: -; CDR3nt: TGTGCCAGCAGTTTGAATATGGAGCAGTTCTTC; CDR3aa: CASSLNMEQFF
abundance: few; v_gene: TRBV12-5; j_gene: TRBJ1-5; d_gene: -; CDR3nt: TGTGCTAGTGGTTTGGGAACAGTGAATCAGCCCCAGCATTTT; CDR3aa: CASGLGTVNQPQHF
abundance: many; v_gene: TRBV5-8; j_gene: TRBJ2-1; d_gene: TRBD2; CDR3nt: TGTGCCAGCAGCCCGGGAGGCCCCTCCCATGAGCAGTTCTTC; CDR3aa: CASSPGGPSHEQFF
abundance: many; v_gene: TRBV7-3; j_gene: TRBJ1-2; d_gene: -; CDR3nt: TGTGCCAGCAGCTTATCAGGTGGAGGTATCGTCTATGGCTACACCTTC; CDR3aa: CASSLSGGGIVYGYTF
abundance: many; v_gene: TRBV19; j_gene: TRBJ2-1; d_gene: TRBD2; CDR3nt: TGTGCCAGTAGTATATCAGCGGGAGGTAGGAATGAGCAGTTCTTC; CDR3aa: CASSISAGGRNEQFF
abundance: many; v_gene: TRBV12-5; j_gene: TRBJ1-1; d_gene: -; CDR3nt: TGTGCTAGTGGTTTGGCCCCCGGGAGTGAAGCTTTCTTT; CDR3aa: CASGLAPGSEAFF
abundance: few; v_gene: TRBV10-3; j_gene: TRBJ1-2; d_gene: -; CDR3nt: TGTGCCATCGGACAATCGGTGGGTTATGGCTACACCTTC; CDR3aa: CAIGQSVGYGYTF
abundance: -; v_gene: TRBV7-9; j_gene: TRBJ1-2; d_gene: -; CDR3nt: TGTGCCAGCTATGGACCGGGAAACTATGGCTACACCTTC; CDR3aa: CASYGPGNYGYTF
abundance: few; v_gene: TRBV7-9; j_gene: TRBJ2-1; d_gene: TRBD2; CDR3nt: TGTGCCAGCAGCTTGGCTAGCGGGGTTATGGATGAGCAGTTCTTC; CDR3aa: CASSLASGVMDEQFF
abundance: -; v_gene: TRBV10-3; j_gene: TRBJ1-4; d_gene: -; CDR3nt: TGTGCCATCAGAGGAGGGGAGAATGAAAAACTGTTTTTT; CDR3aa: CAIRGGENEKLFF
abundance: few; v_gene: TRBV5-4; j_gene: TRBJ2-2; d_gene: -; CDR3nt: TGTGCCAGCAGCCGAGAGGAAACCACCGGGGAGCTGTTTTTT; CDR3aa: CASSREETTGELFF
abundance: many; v_gene: TRBV12-3/TRBV12-4; j_gene: TRBJ1-4; d_gene: TRBD1; CDR3nt: TGTGCCAGCAGCGACCGGGACAGAAATGAAAAACTGTTTTTT; CDR3aa: CASSDRDRNEKLFF
abundance: -; v_gene: TRBV12-3/TRBV12-4; j_gene: TRBJ1-1; d_gene: -; CDR3nt: TGTGCCAGCAGTTCTCACATAGGGGGAGCTGAAGCTTTCTTT; CDR3aa: CASSSHIGGAEAFF
abundance: -; v_gene: TRBV20-1; j_gene: TRBJ1-2; d_gene: -; CDR3nt: TGCAGTGCTAGAGATCGTGTAGGGAACTATGGCTACACCTTC; CDR3aa: CSARDRVGNYGYTF
abundance: few; v_gene: TRBV27; j_gene: TRBJ2-7; d_gene: -; CDR3nt: TGTGCCAGCAAGGACGGCTACGAGCAGTACTTC; CDR3aa: CASKDGYEQYF
abundance: -; v_gene: TRBV20-1; j_gene: TRBJ2-1; d_gene: -; CDR3nt: TGCAGTGCTAAGACTGAGCAGTTCTTC; CDR3aa: CSAKTEQFF
abundance: -; v_gene: TRBV4-1; j_gene: TRBJ1-3; d_gene: TRBD1; CDR3nt: TGCGCCAGCAGCAAGACCGGGACAGGGCCAAACACCATATATTTT; CDR3aa: CASSKTGTGPNTIYF
abundance: many; v_gene: TRBV12-3/TRBV12-4; j_gene: TRBJ1-5; d_gene: TRBD1; CDR3nt: TGTGCCAGCAGTCGGGACAGGGGGCGTCAGCCCCAGCATTTT; CDR3aa: CASSRDRGRQPQHF
abundance: many; v_gene: TRBV18; j_gene: TRBJ2-3; d_gene: -; CDR3nt: TGTGCCAGCTCACCAGACTTTTCACGCGATACGCAGTATTTT; CDR3aa: CASSPDFSRDTQYF
abundance: many; v_gene: TRBV7-3; j_gene: TRBJ2-7; d_gene: TRBD2; CDR3nt: TGTGCCAGCAGCTTATTAGCGGGAAACTACGAGCAGTACTTC; CDR3aa: CASSLLAGNYEQYF